A selection of T cell receptor beta chains follows, all from one sample in a study of OX40 agonist ivuxolimab in advanced cancers. Profiling relied on immunoSEQ multiplex PCR, and the TCRdb table lists in-frame clones only, not all of them. The data show about 89,000 clones, roughly 84% seen once. The sample in question was CD4+ or CD8+ T cells sorted from blood, obtained in a trial of the OX40 agonist ivuxolimab. These receptors all come from an adult with an advanced solid tumor such as melanoma, head and neck, liver or kidney cancer. CDR3s include the opening cysteine and the closing phenylalanine or tryptophan. Each record gives: clone size, V gene, J gene, D gene, CDR3 DNA, CDR3 protein. A D gene is named only where the DNA matches it firmly. A clone size is listed for some rows: how often the clone was seen (once, few, many), or a class if it is expanded.

-	TRBV9	TRBJ2-5	TRBD1	TGTGCCAGCAGCGTCGCAGGGGGCCAAGAGACCCAGTACTTC	CASSVAGGQETQYF
-	TRBV11-3	TRBJ2-2	-	TGTGCCAGCAGCTTTAATGGAGAGCTGTTTTTT	CASSFNGELFF
-	TRBV11-2	TRBJ1-5	-	TGTGCCAGCAGCTTAGGGGAGACAGGTACTCAGCCCCAGCATTTT	CASSLGETGTQPQHF
few	TRBV6-5	TRBJ1-1	TRBD1	TGTGCCAGCAGACCGAGGACAGGGACAGGTGAAGCTTTCTTT	CASRPRTGTGEAFF
-	TRBV5-1	TRBJ2-3	TRBD2	TGCGCCAGCATCTCTGGCACGGGGGGGCCTTATACGCAGTATTTT	CASISGTGGPYTQYF
-	TRBV5-1	TRBJ2-3	-	TGCGCCAGCAGCCTAGCCCGAGGGGTTGGCGCAGATACGCAGTATTTT	CASSLARGVGADTQYF
-	TRBV25-1	TRBJ1-2	TRBD1	TGTGCCAGCAGTTACAGGGGTAGCTATGGCTACACCTTC	CASSYRGSYGYTF
-	TRBV19	TRBJ2-6	TRBD1	TGTGCCAGTAGTATCCGACAGGGACGGGGGGCCAACGTCCTGACTTTC	CASSIRQGRGANVLTF
-	TRBV7-3	TRBJ2-3	-	TGTGCCAGCAGCTTAGCAGGGAGGCACACAGATACGCAGTATTTT	CASSLAGRHTDTQYF
once	TRBV10-3	TRBJ2-2	-	TGTGCCGCACAGGGCAGGGTTAACACCGGGGAGCTGTTTTTT	CAAQGRVNTGELFF
-	TRBV5-1	TRBJ1-1	TRBD1	TGCGCCAGCAGCTTGACAGGGGGCGGGACTGAAGCTTTCTTT	CASSLTGGGTEAFF
-	TRBV2	TRBJ2-7	-	TGTGCCAGCAGGCCCACCGGGGGCCGGTACGAGCAGTACTTC	CASRPTGGRYEQYF
-	TRBV27	TRBJ1-6	-	TGTGCCAGCAGTTTATCATGGGGCTCCTATAATTCACCCCTCCACTTT	CASSLSWGSYNSPLHF
-	TRBV5-8	TRBJ1-3	-	TGTGCCAGCAGCTTGGGGATTGGAAACACCATATATTTT	CASSLGIGNTIYF
-	TRBV10-2	TRBJ2-2	TRBD2	TGCGCCAGCGAAGGGACTAGCGGGGGGGGCACCGGGGAGCTGTTTTTT	CASEGTSGGGTGELFF
-	TRBV4-1	TRBJ2-3	-	TGCGCCAGCAGCCAGACGTCCTTGGTAGATACGCAGTATTTT	CASSQTSLVDTQYF
-	TRBV5-1	TRBJ2-5	TRBD2	TGCGCCAGCAGCCGAGGGACTAGCGGGCAAGAGACCCAGTACTTC	CASSRGTSGQETQYF
-	TRBV18	TRBJ1-1	-	TGTGCCAGCTCACCAGACAGGACATCCGTTAAGAACACTGAAGCTTTCTTT	CASSPDRTSVKNTEAFF
-	TRBV21-1	TRBJ1-2	-	TGTGCCAGCAGCCGCCCATCGGATAATAACTATGGCTACACCTTC	CASSRPSDNNYGYTF
-	TRBV9	TRBJ1-2	-	TGTGCCAGCAGCGTAAGTGACGCGGGGGTTAACTATGGCTACACCTTC	CASSVSDAGVNYGYTF
-	TRBV5-4	TRBJ2-1	-	TGTGCCAGCAGCTCGCCCCTTGACAATGAGCAGTTCTTC	CASSSPLDNEQFF
-	TRBV11-1	TRBJ2-3	TRBD2	TGTGCCAGCAGCTTCTTTAGCGGGGGGGCCGATGATACGCAGTATTTT	CASSFFSGGADDTQYF
-	TRBV27	TRBJ2-1	-	TGTGCCAGCAGAATACAGCCAATAGCCTACAATGAGCAGTTCTTC	CASRIQPIAYNEQFF
-	TRBV7-3	TRBJ2-1	-	TGTGCCAGCAGCTTAGGGGGGCCCTACAATGAGCAGTTCTTC	CASSLGGPYNEQFF
-	TRBV6-1	TRBJ1-2	TRBD1	TGTGCCAGCAGTGAAGCGGGGACAGGGAGGTCCTATGGCTACACCTTC	CASSEAGTGRSYGYTF
once	TRBV7-3	TRBJ2-2	TRBD1	TGTGCCAGCAGCCGGGACAGGGACACCGGGGAGCTGTTTTTT	CASSRDRDTGELFF
-	TRBV30	TRBJ1-3	-	TGTGCCTGGAGTTTGGACTTAGGAAACACCATATATTTT	CAWSLDLGNTIYF
-	TRBV15	TRBJ1-2	-	TGTGCCACCAGCCTCGGGGGCAGCGACTATGGCTACACCTTC	CATSLGGSDYGYTF
-	TRBV19	TRBJ1-2	-	TGTGCCAGTACCGAATTGGCGGCTAACTATGGCTACACCTTC	CASTELAANYGYTF
-	TRBV23-1	TRBJ2-5	-	TGCGCCAGCAGTCAAGGAAGGCAGGGAGAGACCCAGTACTTC	CASSQGRQGETQYF